This TCR beta chain comes out of a study of OX40 agonist ivuxolimab in advanced cancers. Regarding the complete study: Ivuxolimab was a fully human IgG2 agonistic monoclonal antibody targeting the costimulatory receptor OX40 (CD134). Intravenous ivuxolimab was administered to patients every 2 weeks at six dose levels: 0.01, 0.1, 0.3, 1.5, 3 and 10 mg/kg. Among the roughly 52 dose-escalation patients, 19 had hepatocellular carcinoma, about 15 melanoma, 9 renal cell carcinoma and 9 head and neck cancer. In the dose-escalation cohort, 82.7% of patients were male, and the mean age was around 60 years, with a range of roughly 20 to 79. Prior anti-PD-1, anti-PD-L1 or anti-CTLA-4 therapy was permitted, and about 40% of dose-escalation patients had received checkpoint inhibitors. Three dose-escalation patients achieved partial responses, one with hepatocellular carcinoma and two with cutaneous melanoma. Peripheral TCRbeta sequencing aimed to test whether ivuxolimab altered TCR sequence diversity and caused clonal T-cell expansion. The monotherapy dose-escalation portion (N of about 47 patients) of the phase I ivuxolimab trial is reported in the paper. What the authors observed across the whole study: After ivuxolimab, expanded clones were on average more numerous among CD8+ T cells than among CD4+ T cells. In partial responders in the 0.1-3.0 mg/kg groups, normalized peripheral clonal expansion was found to be among the lowest, especially among CD8+ T cells. The antigen specificity of the clonally expanded peripheral T cells was not determined. Low levels of normalized T-cell clonal expansion were also seen in some nonresponding patients. At doses of 0.1 to 3.0 mg/kg, clonal expansion of both CD4+ and CD8+ blood T cells was observed from baseline to week 6.

For sequencing of the TCRbeta CDR3 region, genomic DNA was extracted from the sorted cells. The immunoSEQ Assay was used for sequencing of TCRbeta CDR3 regions. TCRdb provides this immuneACCESS table in a form limited to in-frame rearrangements. Some clones are lacking; in checked studies, under half of them reflect an unresolved V gene, and why the rest are absent is not known. In all, the sample holds 100,000 to 110,000 clones, and 70% to 90% of those were seen once. Around 0.16% of the sample belongs to the ten largest clones. This clone was counted only a few times. Its specific antigen is unknown. Nothing much larger sits one base from this clone, and base qualities are not available. The trial excluded patients who had a history of autoimmune disease or were on systemic immunosuppression. Peripheral blood for TCR sequencing was collected from all dose cohorts at baseline, on cycle 4 day 1, and on cycle 7 day 1. Samples were obtained from an open-label, multicenter, first-in-human phase I dose-escalation trial of ivuxolimab. Adults with locally advanced or metastatic melanoma, renal cell carcinoma, hepatocellular carcinoma or head and neck squamous cell carcinoma were enrolled in the trial. Before TCR sequencing, CD4+ and CD8+ T cells were separately sorted from peripheral blood.

The sequenced sample was CD4+ or CD8+ T cells sorted from blood, obtained in a trial of the OX40 agonist ivuxolimab. The clonotype comes from an adult with an advanced solid tumor such as melanoma, head and neck, liver or kidney cancer.

CDR3 protein: CASSIQDPTYEQYF. The sequenced DNA is TGTGCCAGTAGTATACAGGATCCTACCTACGAGCAGTACTTC. Recombination joined TRBV19 with TRBJ2-7; no D gene call is confident. The trim is 2 bases for V and 2 bases for J, with a gap of 10 bases between the germline ends. From the cysteine up to the phenylalanine, the CDR3 has a length of 14 residues. Of the read, only the CDR3 DNA is kept; its 42 bases are in frame from base 1. The CDR1 and CDR2 encoded by the germline V gene (reference sequence) are LNHDA and SQIVND.